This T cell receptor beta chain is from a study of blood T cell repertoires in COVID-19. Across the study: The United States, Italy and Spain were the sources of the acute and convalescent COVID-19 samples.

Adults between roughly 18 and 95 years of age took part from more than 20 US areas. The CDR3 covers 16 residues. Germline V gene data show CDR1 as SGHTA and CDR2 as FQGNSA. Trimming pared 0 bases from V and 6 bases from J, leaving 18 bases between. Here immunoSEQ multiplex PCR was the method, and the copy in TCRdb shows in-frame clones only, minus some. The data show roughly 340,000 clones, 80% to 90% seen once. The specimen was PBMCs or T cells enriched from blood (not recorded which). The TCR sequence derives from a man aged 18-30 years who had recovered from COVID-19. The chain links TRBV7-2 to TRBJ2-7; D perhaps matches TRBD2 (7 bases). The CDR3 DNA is TGTGCCAGCAGCTTAGCCGGCGGGGGCCTAGCCCGCGAGCAGTACTTC. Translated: CASSLAGGGLAREQYF.